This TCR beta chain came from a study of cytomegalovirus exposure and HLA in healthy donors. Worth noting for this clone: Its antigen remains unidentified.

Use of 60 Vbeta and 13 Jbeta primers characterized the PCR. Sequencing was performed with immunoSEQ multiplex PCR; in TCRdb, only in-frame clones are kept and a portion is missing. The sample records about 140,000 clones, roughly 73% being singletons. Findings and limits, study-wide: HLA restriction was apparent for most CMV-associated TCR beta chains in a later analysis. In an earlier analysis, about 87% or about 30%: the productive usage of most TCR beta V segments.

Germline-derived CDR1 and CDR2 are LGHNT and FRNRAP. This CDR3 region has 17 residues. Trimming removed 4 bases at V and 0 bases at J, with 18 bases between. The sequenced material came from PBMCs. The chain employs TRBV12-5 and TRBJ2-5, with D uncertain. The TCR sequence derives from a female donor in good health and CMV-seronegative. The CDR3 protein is CASGSPHLSQYQETQYF. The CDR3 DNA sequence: TGTGCTAGTGGTTCCCCTCACCTTTCACAGTACCAAGAGACCCAGTACTTC.